This T cell receptor beta chain is from a study of blood T cell repertoires in COVID-19. Study as a whole: The samples span acute and convalescent COVID-19 from the United States, Italy and Spain. Sources were T cells, B-cell-depleted T cells, or PBMCs; the material itself was cDNA or gDNA.

Germline CDR1 and CDR2: SGHAT and FQNNGV. With 2 bases clipped from V and 9 bases from J, the junction kept 5 bases outside the gene matches. The CDR3 has 15 residues. Authors' processing steps: How many nucleated cells were present was estimated from reference gene primer amplification. TCRdb keeps only in-frame clones here, not all; method: immunoSEQ multiplex PCR. V, J and clone size were drawn from that table, and D and trimming were deduced from the DNA. Found here are about 130,000 clones, less than 90% of them singletons; the top ten hold under 15%. This clonotype was obtained from a woman in her thirties who had recovered from COVID-19. This chain joins TRBV11-2 and TRBJ2-1; 12 nucleotides agree with TRBD2. Source material: peripheral blood. The CDR3 nucleotides read TGTGCCAGCAGCTTACCGGGACTAGCGGGTCGTGAGCAGTTCTTC. It is translated as CASSLPGLAGREQFF.